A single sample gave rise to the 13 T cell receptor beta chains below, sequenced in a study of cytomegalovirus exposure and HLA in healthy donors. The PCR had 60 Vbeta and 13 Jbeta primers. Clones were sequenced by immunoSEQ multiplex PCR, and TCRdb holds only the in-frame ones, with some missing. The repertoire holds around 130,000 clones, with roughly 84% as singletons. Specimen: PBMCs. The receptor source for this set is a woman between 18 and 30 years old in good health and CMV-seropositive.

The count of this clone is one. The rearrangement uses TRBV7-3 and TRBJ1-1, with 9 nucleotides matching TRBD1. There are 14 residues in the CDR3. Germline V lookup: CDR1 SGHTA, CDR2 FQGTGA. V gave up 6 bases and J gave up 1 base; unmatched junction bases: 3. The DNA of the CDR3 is TGTGCCAGCAGGATGACAGGGGGGAACACTGAAGCTTTCTTT. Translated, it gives CASRMTGGNTEAFF.

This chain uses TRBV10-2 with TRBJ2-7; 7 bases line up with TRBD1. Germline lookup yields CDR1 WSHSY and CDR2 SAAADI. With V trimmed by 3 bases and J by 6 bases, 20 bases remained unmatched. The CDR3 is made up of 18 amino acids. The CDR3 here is CASSEETGSHLLPFEQYF. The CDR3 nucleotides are TGCGCCAGCAGTGAAGAGACAGGGTCCCACCTTCTTCCTTTCGAGCAGTACTTC.

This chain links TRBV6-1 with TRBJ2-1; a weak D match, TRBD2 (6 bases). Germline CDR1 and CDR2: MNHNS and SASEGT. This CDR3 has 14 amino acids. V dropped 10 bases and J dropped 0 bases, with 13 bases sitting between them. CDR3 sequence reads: CATRAGSSYNEQFF. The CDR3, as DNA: TGTGCCACGAGGGCGGGAAGCTCCTACAATGAGCAGTTCTTC.

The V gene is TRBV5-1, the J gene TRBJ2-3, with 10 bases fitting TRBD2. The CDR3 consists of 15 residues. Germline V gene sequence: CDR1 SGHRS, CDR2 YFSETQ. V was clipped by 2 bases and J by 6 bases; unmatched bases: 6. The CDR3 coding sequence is TGCGCCAGCAGCTTAGCGGGGGGGTCCTTGGATACGCAGTATTTT. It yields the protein CASSLAGGSLDTQYF.

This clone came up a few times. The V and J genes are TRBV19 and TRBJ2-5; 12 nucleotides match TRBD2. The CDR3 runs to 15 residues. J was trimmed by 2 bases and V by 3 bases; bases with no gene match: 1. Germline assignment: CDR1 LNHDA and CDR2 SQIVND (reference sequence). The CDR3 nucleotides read TGTGCCAGTAGTATTCTAGCGGGGGGGCAAGAGACCCAGTACTTC. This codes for CASSILAGGQETQYF.

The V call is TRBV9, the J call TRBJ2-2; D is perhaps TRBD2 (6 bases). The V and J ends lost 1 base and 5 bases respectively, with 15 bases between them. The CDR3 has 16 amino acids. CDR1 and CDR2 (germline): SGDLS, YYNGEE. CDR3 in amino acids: CASSVLGNAGTGELFF. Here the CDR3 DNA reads TGTGCCAGCAGCGTACTAGGGAACGCGGGGACCGGGGAGCTGTTTTTT.

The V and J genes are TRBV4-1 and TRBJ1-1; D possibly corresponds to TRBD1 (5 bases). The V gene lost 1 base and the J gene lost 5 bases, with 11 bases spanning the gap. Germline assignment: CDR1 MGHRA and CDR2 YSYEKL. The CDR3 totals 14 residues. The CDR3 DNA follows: TGCGCCAGCAGCCAAGGACCGGGGGGGACTGAAGCTTTCTTT. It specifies CASSQGPGGTEAFF.

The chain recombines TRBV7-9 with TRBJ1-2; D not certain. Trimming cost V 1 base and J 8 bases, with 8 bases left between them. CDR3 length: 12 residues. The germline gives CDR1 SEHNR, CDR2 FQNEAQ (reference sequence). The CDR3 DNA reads TGTGCCAGCAGCTTAGGGCTAGCGGGCTACACCTTC. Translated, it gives CASSLGLAGYTF.

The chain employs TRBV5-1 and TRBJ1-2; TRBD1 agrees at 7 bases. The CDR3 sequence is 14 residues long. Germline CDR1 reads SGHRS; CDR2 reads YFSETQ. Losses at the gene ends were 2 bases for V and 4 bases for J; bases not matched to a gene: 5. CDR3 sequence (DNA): TGCGCCAGCAGCTTCGAGGGGGCGGTCTATGGCTACACCTTC. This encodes CASSFEGAVYGYTF.

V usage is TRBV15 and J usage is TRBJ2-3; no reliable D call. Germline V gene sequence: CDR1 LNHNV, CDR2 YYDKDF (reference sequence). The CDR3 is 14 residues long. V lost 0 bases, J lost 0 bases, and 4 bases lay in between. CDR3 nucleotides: TGTGCCACCAGCAGAGAAACAAGCACAGATACGCAGTATTTT. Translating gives CATSRETSTDTQYF.

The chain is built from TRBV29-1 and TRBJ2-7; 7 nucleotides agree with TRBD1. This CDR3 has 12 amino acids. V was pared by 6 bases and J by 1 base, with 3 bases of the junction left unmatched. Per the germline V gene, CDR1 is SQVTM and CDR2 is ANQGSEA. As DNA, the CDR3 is TGCAGCGTAAGACAGGGTTCCTACGAGCAGTACTTC. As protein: CSVRQGSYEQYF.

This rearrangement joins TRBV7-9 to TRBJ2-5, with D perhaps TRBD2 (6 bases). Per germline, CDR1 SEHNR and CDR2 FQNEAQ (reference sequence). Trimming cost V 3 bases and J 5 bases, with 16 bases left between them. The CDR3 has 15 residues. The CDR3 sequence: CASSFVLAGRETQYF. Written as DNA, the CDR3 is TGTGCCAGCAGCTTCGTTTTGGCGGGGCGCGAGACCCAGTACTTC.

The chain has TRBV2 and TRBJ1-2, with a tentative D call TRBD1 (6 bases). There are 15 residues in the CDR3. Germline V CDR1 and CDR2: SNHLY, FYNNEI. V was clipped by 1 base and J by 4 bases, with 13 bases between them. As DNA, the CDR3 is TGTGCCAGCAGTGAAGGGGGGGGAGGGGGCTATGGCTACACCTTC. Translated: CASSEGGGGGYGYTF.